The present T cell receptor beta chain was sequenced within a study of shared clonotypes between healthy human individuals. Study-wide findings and caveats: Compared with memory subsets, naive subsets generally had larger estimated richness. Since donors were few, the genetic and exposure-history diversity represented was limited. Sampling included only blood; tissue repertoires likely differ.

From CD4+ cells came CD45RA+ naive and CD45RA-negative memory subsets. Only a few counts were recorded for this clone. Its antigen is unknown. Using immunoSEQ multiplex PCR, the repertoire was profiled, and TCRdb retains in-frame clones only, with some absent. The data show about a million clones, with about 72% seen just once and approximately 0.95% held by the top ten. Germline V gene sequence: CDR1 SQVTM, CDR2 ANQGSEA. This CDR3 contains 13 residues. The trim removed 7 bases at V and 1 base at J, leaving 6 bases unmatched. The sequencing sample was made of memory CD4+ T cells from PBMCs. Subset indicated: CD45RA-negative fraction. This rearrangement joins TRBV29-1 to TRBJ1-1, with 7 bases identical to TRBD1. This clonotype was obtained from a man aged 18-30 years in good health. Some clones in this sample may be carry-over from other donors' samples. The CDR3 sequence: CSAQGQPNTEAFF. The CDR3 coding sequence is TGCAGCGCTCAGGGACAGCCGAACACTGAAGCTTTCTTT.